This T cell receptor (beta chain) was profiled in a study of shared clonotypes between healthy human individuals. Each subset's genomic DNA was split evenly across several immunoSEQ plates. Sequencing was performed with immunoSEQ multiplex PCR; in TCRdb, only in-frame clones are kept and a portion is missing. The sample lists 2,500,000 or so clones, 85% to 95% seen once, with approximately 0.4% in the top ten. Points on this clone: Other DNA sequences of this sample code for an identical CDR3.

This CDR3 spans 14 amino acids. The V gene end was trimmed by 1 base and the J gene end by 8 bases; junction bases not matched to a gene: 3. Germline assignment: CDR1 SGHRS and CDR2 YFSETQ. V is TRBV5-1 and J is TRBJ2-1, with 10 bases fitting TRBD2. The material sequenced was naive CD4+ T cells from PBMCs. This sample's subset: CD45RA+ positively selected. The receptor's source is a man between 18 and 29 years old in good health. Some clones in this sample may be carry-over from other donors' samples. The CDR3 protein is CASSLRLAGDEQFF. The CDR3, as DNA: TGCGCCAGCAGCTTGAGGCTAGCGGGAGATGAGCAGTTCTTC.